The T cell receptor beta chain under discussion was sequenced for a study of identical twins. Study results and caveats: For out-of-frame alpha sequences shared by twins, low generation probability was in excess. For cord blood, abundant beta clonotypes had fewer insertions, unlike memory repertoires, which showed none.

The CDR3 has 17 residues. V was pared by 5 bases and J by 0 bases, with 9 bases of the junction left unmatched. The germline CDR1 and CDR2 sequences are MGHRA and YSYEKL. Concerning this clonotype itself: Its target is unknown.

TCRdb itself ran the 5' RACE reads through MiXCR, one entry per CDR3 protein. The table lists some 260,000 distinct CDR3 sequences, around 15% of them singletons. The TCR originated in a woman between 18 and 29 years old in good health. The chain combines TRBV4-1 with TRBJ2-7; 11 bases align to TRBD2. Sequencing was performed on memory (CD45RO+) T cells sorted from blood. As DNA, the CDR3 is TGCGCCAGCAGCAGGGACAGACTAGCGGGGAGCTCCTACGAGCAGTACTTC. Translating gives CASSRDRLAGSSYEQYF.